The 16 T cell receptor beta chains below were found in one sample sequenced in a study of response to subunit inactivated influenza vaccine listed by TCRdb under 2018. Libraries came from RT-PCR. TCRdb names Illumina HiSeq 2500 as the instrument used. The public sequencing data were trimmed at Q25 with fastp and processed into clonotypes with MiXCR by TCRdb, which kept only in-frame beta chains. Records with the same CDR3 protein are collapsed into one entry carrying the most frequent genes and DNA. The sample table holds about 530,000 distinct CDR3 sequences, of which about an eighth were seen once. About a tenth of the sample belongs to the ten largest clones. The sample was PBMCs from blood, taken on the day of vaccination. The receptor source for this set is a man in his fifties who received an inactivated influenza vaccine. Donor details come from another sample of the same person, matched by shared clones.

This clonotype was detected many times. The chain carries TRBV29-1 and TRBJ2-3; TRBD2 aligns across 9 bases. Germline V CDR1 and CDR2: SQVTM, ANQGSEA. This CDR3 contains 16 residues. V gave up 7 bases and J gave up 4 bases; unmatched junction bases: 15. In DNA form, the CDR3 reads TGCAGCGCCACGGGACGGCTAGCGGGATCGTCAGATACGCAGTATTTT. Translation: CSATGRLAGSSDTQYF.

The sample holds many counts of this clonotype. The rearrangement uses TRBV28 and TRBJ2-7, with D unclear. This CDR3 comprises 12 residues. Germline V CDR1 and CDR2: MDHEN, SYDVKM. Trimming took 7 bases from V and 1 from J, leaving 8 bases between them. The CDR3, as DNA: TGTGCCAGCAAGGAGCCATCCTACGAGCAGTACTTC. Its protein is CASKEPSYEQYF.

The chain links TRBV30 to TRBJ2-2, with D perhaps matching TRBD2 (6 bases). CDR1 is GTSNPN, CDR2 SVGIG, per germline (reference sequence). V lost 4 bases, J lost 4 bases, and 16 bases lay in between. The CDR3 contains 15 residues. CDR3 residues: CAWTPRGTSTGELFF. The CDR3 region has the DNA TGTGCCTGGACACCACGCGGGACTTCCACCGGGGAGCTGTTTTTT.

This clonotype was detected only once. This rearrangement joins TRBV18 to TRBJ1-6; no clear D. Germline CDR1 KGHSH, CDR2 LQKENI. The V end was cut by 4 bases, the J end by 17 bases, with 18 bases between. This CDR3 region has 13 residues. CDR3: CASSLGRIDVVHF. CDR3 bases: TGTGCCAGCTCACTAGGTCGCATTGACGTGGTCCACTTT.

This clonotype appeared a few times. The V and J genes are TRBV28 and TRBJ2-1; weak D call: TRBD1 (6 bases). This CDR3 is 14 amino acids long. V was clipped by 4 bases and J by 12 bases, with 19 bases between them. From germline, CDR1 is MDHEN and CDR2 SYDVKM. CDR3 protein: CASSSSRQDRGQFF. The CDR3, as DNA: TGTGCCAGCAGTTCCTCCCGACAGGACCGGGGGCAGTTCTTC.

This clonotype was detected many times. The chain links TRBV5-1 to TRBJ2-5; a weak D match, TRBD1 (5 bases). The germline V gene encodes CDR1 SGHRS and CDR2 YFSETQ. The ends were cut back, 2 bases at V and 4 bases at J, with 9 bases in the middle. CDR3 length: 13 amino acids. The CDR3 DNA is TGCGCCAGCAGCTTAGCAGGGATAGAGACCCAGTACTTC. It encodes CASSLAGIETQYF.

This clonotype was detected a few times. The chain couples TRBV3-1 to TRBJ1-5; D is unresolved. The CDR3 contains 14 residues. V was clipped by 4 bases and J by 1 base, with 8 bases between them. The germline CDR1 and CDR2 sequences are LGHDT and YNNKEL (reference sequence). The CDR3 region is CASSPSNSNQPQHF. The CDR3 nucleotides read TGTGCCAGCAGCCCGTCAAACAGCAATCAGCCCCAGCATTTT.

This clonotype was picked up many times. The J gene is TRBJ2-5, the V gene TRBV7-9; no definite D call. From germline, CDR1 is SEHNR and CDR2 FQNEAQ (reference sequence). CDR3 size: 12 residues. Trimming took off 5 bases at V and 5 bases at J, with 9 bases between the two ends. This CDR3 is CASSPESETQYF. The CDR3 coding sequence is TGTGCCAGCAGCCCCGAGAGTGAGACCCAGTACTTC. The variable domain in full, completed from reference TRBV7-9 and TRBJ2-5, reads DTGVSQNPRHKITKRGQNVTFRCDPISEHNRLYWYRQTLGQGPEFLTYFQNEAQLEKSRLLSDRFSAERPKGSFSTLEIQRTEQGDSAMYLCASSPESETQYFGPGTRLLVL.

This clonotype has only a few counts. The chain has TRBV2 and TRBJ2-1; D gene uncertain. V was clipped by 8 bases and J by 6 bases, with 11 bases between them. The germline V gene has CDR1 SNHLY and CDR2 FYNNEI. The length of the CDR3 is 12 residues. The CDR3: CASSTWGNEQFF. The DNA for the CDR3 is TGTGCCAGCTCCACGTGGGGCAATGAGCAGTTCTTC. The full variable domain, rest sourced from reference TRBV2 and TRBJ2-1, is EPEVTQTPSHQVTQMGQEVILRCVPISNHLYFYWYRQILGQKVEFLVSFYNNEISEKSEIFDDQFSVERPDGSNFTLKIRSTKLEDSAMYFCASSTWGNEQFFGPGTRLTVL.

In its sample, this clonotype was seen a few times. This chain links TRBV12-3 or TRBV12-4 with TRBJ2-1; TRBD2 is a possible D gene (6 bases). V gave up 5 bases and J gave up 1 base, with 18 bases separating them. The CDR3 extends over 17 amino acids. CDR3 loop: CASSPSGGLRSYNEQFF. The CDR3, as DNA: TGTGCCAGCAGTCCGAGTGGGGGGTTGAGGTCCTACAATGAGCAGTTCTTC.

This clonotype has a count of ten or more. The gene calls are TRBV12-3 or TRBV12-4 and TRBJ2-3; 7 bases agree with TRBD2. CDR3 length: 18 residues. The J segment lost 4 bases and the V segment lost 0 bases, leaving 13 bases of the junction unmatched. CDR3 loop: CASSLASWGGWSSDTQYF. The CDR3 DNA reads as TGTGCCAGCAGTTTAGCGTCCTGGGGGGGGTGGTCTTCAGATACGCAGTATTTT.

V gene TRBV20-1 combines with J gene TRBJ1-1; D not resolved. There are 11 residues in the CDR3. Germline V gives CDR1 DFQATT, CDR2 SNEGSKA (reference sequence). Between the trimmed V and J ends, which lost 0 bases and 3 bases, there was a span of 2 bases. The CDR3 loop is CSARDDTEAFF. The CDR3 DNA follows: TGCAGTGCTAGAGATGACACTGAAGCTTTCTTT.

Only a few counts were recorded for this clonotype. This chain joins TRBV25-1 and TRBJ1-1; D might be TRBD1 (6 bases). Trimming cost V 4 bases and J 5 bases, with 17 bases left between them. CDR3 length: 15 residues. The V gene's germline CDR1 is MGHDK and CDR2 SYGVNS. The CDR3 reads CASSGGIGRGTEAFF. CDR3 sequence (DNA): TGTGCCAGCAGTGGAGGGATAGGTAGGGGGACTGAAGCTTTCTTT.

V is TRBV24-1 and J is TRBJ1-1; possibly TRBD1 for D (6 bases). CDR3 size: 14 residues. Germline V gene lookup returns CDR1 KGHDR and CDR2 SFDVKD. Between the trimmed V and J ends, which lost 9 bases and 1 base, there was a span of 14 bases. The CDR3 DNA reads as TGTGCCACCCAAGGGGGGTTTGAGAACACTGAAGCTTTCTTT. It codes for CATQGGFENTEAFF.

The CDR3 is CASSLGSLPSHNEQFF. CDR3 nucleotides: TGTGCCAGCAGCTTAGGCAGTCTCCCCAGCCACAATGAGCAGTTCTTC. V usage is TRBV7-9 and J usage is TRBJ2-1, with D unresolved. The CDR3 sequence is 16 residues long. V gave up 1 base and J gave up 5 bases, with 15 bases separating them. CDR1 is SEHNR and CDR2 is FQNEAQ in the germline V gene (reference sequence). The variable domain in full, with the rest retrieved from reference TRBV7-9 and TRBJ2-1, is DTGVSQNPRHKITKRGQNVTFRCDPISEHNRLYWYRQTLGQGPEFLTYFQNEAQLEKSRLLSDRFSAERPKGSFSTLEIQRTEQGDSAMYLCASSLGSLPSHNEQFFGPGTRLTVL.

V and J are TRBV6-5 and TRBJ2-5, with unresolved D. CDR3 size: 14 residues. The germline V gene encodes CDR1 MNHEY and CDR2 SVGAGI. V lost 3 bases and J 0 bases, leaving 8 bases between the germline ends. CDR3 amino acids: CASSYSSNQETQYF. The CDR3 nucleotides are TGTGCCAGCAGTTATAGCTCAAACCAAGAGACCCAGTACTTC.